This T cell receptor beta chain was found in a study of blood T cell repertoires in COVID-19. As for the study in general: T cells, B-cell-depleted T cells, or PBMCs provided the cDNA or gDNA that served as material.

The study recruited people aged roughly 18 to 89 years across about 25 US areas. Cohorts were based on clinical histories the participants reported. CDR1 MDHEN and CDR2 SYDVKM come from the germline V gene. CDR3 size: 15 residues. V shed 4 bases and J shed 4 bases, with 16 bases lying between them. Source study methods: Amplification of reference gene primers provided the estimated nucleated cell counts. Some clones are missing from TCRdb's copy, which holds only in-frame ones; the method was immunoSEQ multiplex PCR. The V and J calls and clone size are taken from that table; D and trimming were inferred from the DNA. The sample lists roughly 210,000 clones, around 86% occurring once.

Sequencing was carried out using PBMCs or T cells enriched from blood (not recorded which). J is TRBJ1-1 and V is TRBV28; tentative D call: TRBD1 (5 bases). The clonotype was recovered from a young man in a cohort exposed to, infected with or recovered from COVID-19 (not recorded which). CDR3 DNA sequence: TGTGCCAGCAGTTGGGGCCTTATAACCGGCACTGAAGCTTTCTTT. As protein: CASSWGLITGTEAFF.